A single sample gave rise to the 28 T cell receptor beta chains below, sequenced in a study of blood T cells in healthy people across ages. Then a second PCR, running roughly 7 to 12 cycles, was carried out with a sample-barcoded 5' primer and a J-beta primer mix. Via MiXCR, TCRdb re-called the 5' RACE reads, giving one row per CDR3 protein. Among about 720,000 distinct CDR3 sequences, around a fifth were seen once, and the ten largest hold 22%. The sample consisted of blood. The receptors were sampled from a man aged 70-80 years in good health.

Only a few counts were recorded for this clonotype. This chain connects TRBV4-3 to TRBJ2-1; perhaps D is TRBD1 or TRBD2 (5 bases each). CDR1 and CDR2 from the germline V gene are LGHNA and YSLEER. CDR3 length: 17 residues. With 0 bases removed from V and 6 bases from J, the gap between germline ends came to 18 bases. DNA for the CDR3: TGCGCCAGCAGCCAAGAACGGGGAAGTTGGGGCTGCAATGAGCAGTTCTTC. This gives the protein CASSQERGSWGCNEQFF.

This clonotype has a handful of counts. This rearrangement joins TRBV9 to TRBJ1-2; 9 positions agree with TRBD1. The CDR3 covers 15 residues. Germline CDR1 and CDR2: SGDLS and YYNGEE. J was trimmed by 7 bases and V by 4 bases; bases with no gene match: 11. The CDR3 bases are TGTGCCAGCAGCTCCACCTCCGGGACAGGGCTTGGCTACACCTTC. It specifies CASSSTSGTGLGYTF. Variable domain in full (rest from reference TRBV9 and TRBJ1-2): DSGVTQTPKHLITATGQRVTLRCSPRSGDLSVYWYQQSLDQGLQFLIQYYNGEERAKGNILERFSAQQFPDLHSELNLSSLELGDSALYFCASSSTSGTGLGYTFGSGTRLTVV.

This clonotype has only a few counts. The rearrangement links TRBV7-4 to TRBJ2-7, with 13 bases that match TRBD2. Germline CDR1 is SGHVT and CDR2 is SQSDAQ. V trimming: 3 bases; J trimming: 3 bases; junction bases outside the gene matches: 2. This CDR3 has 15 residues. The CDR3, as DNA: TGTGCCAGCAGCTTTACTAGCGGGAGGGGCTACGAGCAGTACGTC. Its translation: CASSFTSGRGYEQYV.

The rearrangement links TRBV18 to TRBJ2-3; D not resolved. This CDR3 is 14 amino acids long. The V end was cut by 4 bases, the J end by 0 bases, with 8 bases between. Looked up from germline, CDR1 is KGHSH and CDR2 is LQKENI. For the CDR3, the DNA is TGTGCCAGCTCACGCGGTTCAAGCACAGATACGCAGTATTTT. This gives the protein CASSRGSSTDTQYF.

This clonotype was seen repeatedly, ten times or more. This chain links TRBV13 with TRBJ1-2; TRBD1 matches at 7 bases. The germline V gene has CDR1 PRHDT and CDR2 FYEKMQ (reference sequence). The CDR3 sequence is 13 residues long. The V and J ends lost 5 bases and 4 bases, in that order; junction bases with no gene match: 4. CDR3 sequence reads: CASSRDSPYGYTF. Here the CDR3 DNA reads TGTGCCAGCAGCAGGGACAGTCCCTATGGCTACACCTTC. Based on the CDR3 plus reference TRBV13 and TRBJ1-2, the full variable domain is AAGVIQSPRHLIKEKRETATLKCYPIPRHDTVYWYQQGPGQDPQFLISFYEKMQSDKGSIPDRFSAQQFSDYHSELNMSSLELGDSALYFCASSRDSPYGYTFGSGTRLTVV.

This clonotype was recorded many times. V is TRBV3-1 and J is TRBJ1-5; no firm D call. The germline V gene has CDR1 LGHDT and CDR2 YNNKEL (reference sequence). Trimming stripped 1 base from V and 6 bases from J, with 4 bases between. CDR3 size: 12 residues. The CDR3 nucleotides are TGTGCCAGCAGCCAAGGGGCTCAGCCCCAGCATTTT. The encoded protein is CASSQGAQPQHF.

Turning to this clonotype: A junction boundary mismatches the germline segment, possibly from a read error. The gene calls are TRBV20-1 and TRBJ2-7, with D maybe TRBD2 (5 bases). This CDR3 spans 14 amino acids. The germline CDR1 and CDR2 sequences are DFQATT and SNEGSKA (reference sequence). The CDR3 spells CSARDRASGSSSLF. In DNA form, the CDR3 reads TGCAGTGCTAGAGATCGGGCTAGTGGGAGCTCCTCGCTCTTC.

V and J are TRBV5-5 and TRBJ1-4; D might be TRBD1 (6 bases). The CDR3 sequence is 15 residues long. Germline V gives CDR1 SGHKS, CDR2 YYEKEE (reference sequence). The germline V and J ends were trimmed by 3 bases and 2 bases, with 11 bases remaining between them. The CDR3 sequence: CASSSAGVTNEKLFF. DNA of the CDR3: TGTGCCAGCAGCTCCGCAGGGGTTACTAATGAAAAACTGTTTTTT.

This clonotype was observed once. CDR3 DNA: TGTGCCAGCAGTTTCCAGGGGGGGCAGGGTTCACCCCTCCACTTT. This translates into CASSFQGGQGSPLHF. This rearrangement joins TRBV12-3 or TRBV12-4 to TRBJ1-6, with TRBD1 matching 7 bases. V dropped 3 bases and J dropped 9; count of bases not matched to a gene: 8. The CDR3 covers 15 residues.

This clonotype was detected a few times. The genes are TRBV6-5 and TRBJ2-7, with D tentatively TRBD2 (6 bases). This CDR3 is built from 14 residues. Germline-derived CDR1 and CDR2 are MNHEY and SVGAGI. V shed 0 bases and J shed 10 bases, with 16 bases lying between them. CDR3 region: CASSYSIGGETQYF. CDR3 DNA: TGTGCCAGCAGTTACTCGATTGGCGGGGAAACCCAGTACTTC.

The chain recombines TRBV29-1 with TRBJ2-4; possible D gene TRBD1, 6 bases. CDR1 is SQVTM and CDR2 is ANQGSEA in the germline V gene. Trimming stripped 2 bases from V and 1 base from J, with 12 bases between. The CDR3 is 15 residues long. The CDR3 coding sequence is TGCAGCGTTGAATTGGGGGCATCTGCCAAAAACATTCAGTACTTC. Protein product: CSVELGASAKNIQYF. The full variable domain, with the rest looked up from reference TRBV29-1 and TRBJ2-4, is SAVISQKPSRDICQRGTSLTIQCQVDSQVTMMFWYRQQPGQSLTLIATANQGSEATYESGFVIDKFPISRPNLTFSTLTVSNMSPEDSSIYLCSVELGASAKNIQYFGAGTRLSVL.

This clonotype was seen more than once but under ten times. This chain uses TRBV5-1 with TRBJ2-3; 7 bases line up with TRBD1. J gave up 1 base and V 0 bases, and 5 bases lay outside the gene matches. Per germline, CDR1 SGHRS and CDR2 YFSETQ. The CDR3 is 16 amino acids. CDR3 coding DNA: TGCGCCAGCAGCTTGGAACCTGGACAGGGCACAGATACGCAGTATTTT. Translation: CASSLEPGQGTDTQYF.

This chain uses TRBV5-1 with TRBJ1-4; unclear D gene. The CDR3 sequence is 12 residues long. V shed 7 bases and J shed 8 bases, with 12 bases lying between them. Germline-derived CDR1 and CDR2 are SGHRS and YFSETQ. For the CDR3, the DNA is TGCGCCAGCTGTTGGGGAGCGGAAAAACTGTTTTTT. This sequence encodes CASCWGAEKLFF.

V gene TRBV5-1 combines with J gene TRBJ2-7; 9 bases line up with TRBD1. J was trimmed by 6 bases and V by 3 bases; bases with no gene match: 7. The CDR3 covers 14 residues. CDR1 is SGHRS and CDR2 is YFSETQ in the germline V gene. CDR3 DNA sequence: TGCGCCAGCAGCTCCGGGACAGGGAATACCGAGCAGTACTTC. This gives the protein CASSSGTGNTEQYF.

The chain carries TRBV6-5 and TRBJ1-2; D is possibly TRBD1 (6 bases). This CDR3 comprises 17 residues. Germline CDR1 reads MNHEY; CDR2 reads SVGAGI. The germline V and J ends were trimmed by 0 bases and 4 bases, with 18 bases remaining between them. For the CDR3, the DNA is TGTGCCAGCAGTTACTCCCCAGGTGGGGGGCGCATCTATGGCTACACCTTC. It encodes CASSYSPGGGRIYGYTF.

This chain links TRBV19 with TRBJ1-6; weak D call: TRBD1 (6 bases). This CDR3 is built from 15 residues. Looked up from germline, CDR1 is LNHDA and CDR2 is SQIVND (reference sequence). V lost 10 bases to trimming and J lost 0 bases, with 13 bases between them. In DNA, the CDR3 is TGTGCCACCCGGACAGAAAGCTCCTATAATTCACCCCTCCACTTT. Translating gives CATRTESSYNSPLHF. Looking up the rest from reference TRBV19 and TRBJ1-6 gives the full variable domain: DGGITQSPKYLFRKEGQNVTLSCEQNLNHDAMYWYRQDPGQGLRLIYYSQIVNDFQKGDIAEGYSVSREKKESFPLTVTSAQKNPTAFYLCATRTESSYNSPLHFGNGTRLTVT.

The rearrangement links TRBV9 to TRBJ2-1, with 12 bases lining up with TRBD2. This CDR3 contains 16 residues. CDR1 SGDLS and CDR2 YYNGEE come from the germline V gene. V lost 5 bases, J lost 5 bases, and 8 bases stayed unmatched. The chain's CDR3 is CASSPRWTSGDNEQFF. In nucleotides, the CDR3 is TGTGCCAGCAGTCCTAGGTGGACTAGCGGGGACAATGAGCAGTTCTTC.

This clonotype has just a few counts. V usage is TRBV24-1 and J usage is TRBJ1-2, with no clear D. This CDR3 comprises 12 residues. CDR1 and CDR2 (germline): KGHDR, SFDVKD. The germline V and J ends were trimmed by 3 bases and 8 bases, with 9 bases remaining between them. The CDR3 here is CATSDQYEGYTF. The CDR3 bases are TGTGCCACCAGTGATCAGTACGAAGGCTACACCTTC.

Concerning this clonotype: The junction shows a germline mismatch at one end, possibly a read error. This chain uses TRBV3-1 with TRBJ2-7, with 9 bases matching TRBD1. Per germline, CDR1 LGHDT and CDR2 YNNKEL (reference sequence). CDR3 length equals 15 residues. CDR3 sequence (DNA): TGTGCCAGCAGCCAGACCGGGACAGGGTTAGAGACCCAGTGCTTC. Encoded protein: CASSQTGTGLETQCF.

The chain uses TRBV5-1 and TRBJ2-2, with D unresolved. The CDR3 spans 12 residues. Germline loops: CDR1 SGHRS, CDR2 YFSETQ. Trimming cost V 7 bases and J 5 bases, with 9 bases left between them. The CDR3 loop reads CASGIRTGELFF. In nucleotides, the CDR3 is TGCGCCAGCGGCATCCGTACCGGGGAGCTGTTTTTT.

This chain uses TRBV19 with TRBJ2-6; the D is unclear. From germline, CDR1 is LNHDA and CDR2 SQIVND (reference sequence). The CDR3 loop spans 14 amino acids. Trimming shortened V by 7 bases and J by 0 bases, and 7 bases separated the two germline ends. CDR3 sequence reads: CASTRNSGANVLTF. The CDR3 nucleotides read TGTGCCAGTACACGGAACTCTGGGGCCAACGTCCTGACTTTC.

This clonotype was seen more than once but under ten times. For the CDR3, the DNA is TGCGCCAGCTCCCCCTATGGACAGGGAGCAAATAATTCACCCCTCCACTTT. Amino acids: CASSPYGQGANNSPLHF. This chain connects TRBV5-1 to TRBJ1-6, with 8 positions matching TRBD1. This CDR3 region has 17 residues. The ends lost 7 bases at V and 5 bases at J; junction bases unmatched: 14. Germline lookup yields CDR1 SGHRS and CDR2 YFSETQ.

The chain recombines TRBV6-5 with TRBJ2-3; TRBD2 agrees at 10 bases. This CDR3 comprises 15 residues. Germline values: CDR1 MNHEY, CDR2 SVGAGI. V lost 7 bases, J lost 2 bases, and 6 bases stayed unmatched. CDR3: CASTRAGGLTDTQYF. CDR3 coding DNA: TGTGCCAGCACACGAGCGGGGGGGCTCACAGATACGCAGTATTTT.

The gene calls are TRBV11-3 and TRBJ2-2, with D possibly being TRBD2 (5 bases). V shed 2 bases and J shed 3 bases, with 10 bases lying between them. The CDR3 runs to 15 residues. CDR1 is SGHNT and CDR2 is YENEEA in the germline V gene. The CDR3 nucleotides are TGTGCCAGCAGCTTAACTAGGCTAGACACCGGGGAGCTGTTTTTT. It codes for CASSLTRLDTGELFF. The variable domain in full, with the rest retrieved from reference TRBV11-3 and TRBJ2-2, is EAGVVQSPRYKIIEKKQPVAFWCNPISGHNTLYWYLQNLGQGPELLIRYENEEAVDDSQLPKDRFSAERLKGVDSTLKIQPAELGDSAVYLCASSLTRLDTGELFFGEGSRLTVL.

V usage is TRBV25-1 and J usage is TRBJ2-1; 15 nucleotides align to TRBD2. This CDR3 is 17 amino acids long. CDR1 is MGHDK and CDR2 is SYGVNS in the germline V gene. V was clipped by 5 bases and J by 5 bases; unmatched bases: 7. CDR3 protein: CASSNGLAGGPNNEQFF. The CDR3 coding sequence is TGTGCCAGCAGTAACGGACTAGCGGGAGGGCCGAACAATGAGCAGTTCTTC.

The chain carries TRBV10-1 and TRBJ1-6; D perhaps matches TRBD1 (5 bases). Germline CDR1 and CDR2: WNHNN and SYGVQD (reference sequence). V shed 0 bases and J shed 5 bases, with 8 bases lying between them. The CDR3 has 15 residues. CDR3: CASSESRGDNSPLHF. DNA for the CDR3: TGCGCCAGCAGTGAGTCTCGGGGCGATAATTCACCCCTCCACTTT.

The V call is TRBV4-2, the J call TRBJ2-5; D is perhaps TRBD1 (5 bases). With 0 bases removed from V and 1 base from J, the gap between germline ends came to 9 bases. Germline V gene data show CDR1 as LGHNA and CDR2 as YNFKEQ. The CDR3 covers 15 residues. The CDR3 region is CASSQDFQGQETQYF. In DNA form, the CDR3 reads TGTGCCAGCAGCCAAGATTTCCAGGGCCAAGAGACCCAGTACTTC.

V usage is TRBV7-3 and J usage is TRBJ2-3; the match to TRBD2 covers 9 bases. Losses at the gene ends were 0 bases for V and 4 bases for J; bases not matched to a gene: 5. CDR3 size: 16 residues. Per the germline V gene, CDR1 is SGHTA and CDR2 is FQGTGA. DNA for the CDR3: TGTGCCAGCAGCTTAACGGGGGGACTAGCCCCAGATACGCAGTATTTT. This translates into CASSLTGGLAPDTQYF.